A single sample is the source of the 4 T cell receptor beta chains below, sequenced in a study of T-cell memory formation after mild COVID-19. TCRdb ran MiXCR on the 5' RACE reads and lists one entry per CDR3 protein. Altogether under 300,000 distinct CDR3 sequences are present, approximately 9% being singletons, with the ten largest covering approximately 20%. The specimen sequenced was PBMCs or a T cell subset sorted from them (not recorded which). All receptors derive from a man aged 18 to 29 who had mild COVID-19 (a few samples of this study predate the infection). Cell type and time point are not known.

CDR3 in DNA: TGTGCCAGCAGCCAAGATGGACTAGCGACGGAGACCCAGTACTTC. It yields the protein CASSQDGLATETQYF. J is TRBJ2-5 and V is TRBV3-1; 9 positions agree with TRBD2. After removal of 0 bases from V and 5 bases from J, the junction contained 4 bases not matched to a gene. The CDR3 sequence is 15 residues long. Germline CDR1 reads LGHDT; CDR2 reads YNNKEL (reference sequence).

This chain links TRBV18 with TRBJ2-1; the D gene is possibly TRBD2 (7 bases). The CDR3 consists of 17 residues. The germline V gene has CDR1 KGHSH and CDR2 LQKENI. The V gene lost 3 bases and the J gene lost 6 bases, with 21 bases spanning the gap. For the CDR3, the DNA is TGTGCCAGCTCACCCCCCCGGATGGCGGGGGCCAGCAATGAGCAGTTCTTC. As protein: CASSPPRMAGASNEQFF.

This clonotype has a handful of counts. The chain links TRBV12-3 or TRBV12-4 to TRBJ1-2; the match to TRBD1 covers 8 bases. Trimming at V came to 5 bases and at J to 0 bases, leaving 5 bases not matched to a gene. The CDR3 consists of 15 residues. CDR3 DNA sequence: TGTGCCAGCAGTCGAGGGACAGGTACTAACTATGGCTACACCTTC. Protein sequence: CASSRGTGTNYGYTF.

This clonotype has a count of ten or more. The chain has TRBV4-2 and TRBJ1-2, with a weak D call TRBD1 (6 bases). Germline CDR1 LGHNA, CDR2 YNFKEQ. V was pared by 4 bases and J by 0 bases, with 12 bases between. This CDR3 spans 15 amino acids. The CDR3 sequence: CASSPAGGTNYGYTF. As DNA, the CDR3 is TGTGCCAGCAGCCCTGCGGGGGGCACTAACTATGGCTACACCTTC.